These T cell receptor beta chains were read from a single sample in a study of T cells in Graves' hyperthyroidism and ophthalmopathy. TCRdb re-called the multiplex PCR reads with MiXCR, one entry per CDR3 protein. The data show approximately 610,000 distinct CDR3 sequences, with 14% to 15% seen just once and 4.3% held by the top ten. Sequencing was performed on blood. All receptors derive from a woman aged 40-49 years with Graves' ophthalmopathy. CDR3s include the opening cysteine and the closing phenylalanine or tryptophan. D genes are given only for firm matches. Size is stated for part of the rows, as once, few or many counts, or as a class when the clone is expanded.

TRBJ1-5 | - | TRBD1 | TRBV28 | TGTGCCAGCAGCCCCCAGCAGGGGGAATTCGAAATTAGCAATCGGCCCCAGCATTTT | CASSPQQGEFEISNRPQHF
TRBJ2-7 | many | TRBD1 | TRBV29-1 | TGCAGCGTTGTTACCGGGACAGCCTATGAGAGATCCTACGAGCAGTACTTC | CSVVTGTAYERSYEQYF
TRBJ1-5 | many | TRBD1 | TRBV20-1 | TGCAGTGCTACCGGGACAGGGTTTTCTCAGCCCCAGCATTTT | CSATGTGFSQPQHF
TRBJ2-5 | many | TRBD2 | TRBV20-1 | TGCAGTGCTACTAATAGGCTAGCGGCGAAGACCCAGTACTTC | CSATNRLAAKTQYF
TRBJ2-5 | many | TRBD2 | TRBV4-2 | TGTGCCAGCAGCCAAGAAACTAGCGGACACCAAGAGACCCAGTACTTC | CASSQETSGHQETQYF
TRBJ1-2 | many | - | TRBV7-9 | TGTGCCAGCAGCTTAGCGTACGCCCACTATGGCTACACCTTC | CASSLAYAHYGYTF
TRBJ2-7 | few | - | TRBV6-5 | TGTGCCAGCAGCCGTACAAATACAGTAAACGAGCAGTACTTC | CASSRTNTVNEQYF
TRBJ2-7 | many | TRBD2 | TRBV12-3/TRBV12-4 | TGTGCCAGCAGTCCGGGGGGTGCTAATGAGCAGTACTTC | CASSPGGANEQYF
TRBJ1-2 | many | - | TRBV9 | TGTGCCAGCACACGCCAGGCCTATGGCTACACCTTC | CASTRQAYGYTF
TRBJ1-3 | many | TRBD1 | TRBV20-1 | TGCAGTGCTAGAGGGGACAGCTACTCTGGAAACACCATATATTTT | CSARGDSYSGNTIYF
TRBJ2-7 | many | TRBD2 | TRBV10-3 | TGTGCCATCAGTGAGGGGACTAGCGGGGATTACGAGCAGTACTTC | CAISEGTSGDYEQYF
TRBJ1-3 | many | - | TRBV6-5 | TGTGCCACCTCGACAGGATTGGGAAACACCATATATTTT | CATSTGLGNTIYF
TRBJ1-6 | - | - | TRBV2 | TGTGCCAGCAAAGTGGGGGTGATCTCCTATAATTCACCCCTCCACTTT | CASKVGVISYNSPLHF
TRBJ2-2 | many | - | TRBV18 | TGTGCCAGCTCACCCCAACGGGAGAGCACCGGGGAGCTGTTTTTT | CASSPQRESTGELFF
TRBJ2-7 | many | TRBD2 | TRBV24-1 | TGTGCCACCAGTGATGAGGACAATAGCGGGATCTACGAGCAGTACTTC | CATSDEDNSGIYEQYF
TRBJ1-5 | - | - | TRBV2 | TGTGCCAGCCGGGACGGGGCAGGGGTTAATCAGCCCCAGCATTTT | CASRDGAGVNQPQHF
TRBJ2-7 | few | TRBD2 | TRBV19 | TGTGCCAGTAGTATAGTAGCGGGAGGAATCTACGAGCAGTACTTC | CASSIVAGGIYEQYF
TRBJ1-6 | few | - | TRBV7-9 | TGTGCCAGCAGCCCCGGGACGCGGAATTCACCCCTCCACTTT | CASSPGTRNSPLHF
TRBJ1-5 | many | TRBD1 | TRBV28 | TGTGCCAGCAGCCGCGCCTCAGGGGGAAATCAGCCCCAGCATTTT | CASSRASGGNQPQHF
TRBJ2-5 | many | TRBD2 | TRBV10-2 | TGCGCCAGCGCACATAGCGGGAGGGCCGAGGAGACCCAGTACTTC | CASAHSGRAEETQYF
TRBJ2-7 | many | - | TRBV6-5 | TGTGCCAGCAGTTACTCGACGGGAGCCTCCTACGAGCAGTACTTC | CASSYSTGASYEQYF
TRBJ1-2 | - | - | TRBV7-2 | TGTGCCAGCAGGGCTTTTAACTATGGCTACACCTTC | CASRAFNYGYTF
TRBJ2-5 | many | TRBD1 | TRBV28 | TGTGCCAGCAGAACAGGGGTGGAAGAGACCCAGTACTTC | CASRTGVEETQYF
TRBJ2-3 | few | TRBD2 | TRBV2 | TGTGCCAGCAGTTCTGGACTAGCGGGGAGGGGAGATACGCAGTATTTT | CASSSGLAGRGDTQYF